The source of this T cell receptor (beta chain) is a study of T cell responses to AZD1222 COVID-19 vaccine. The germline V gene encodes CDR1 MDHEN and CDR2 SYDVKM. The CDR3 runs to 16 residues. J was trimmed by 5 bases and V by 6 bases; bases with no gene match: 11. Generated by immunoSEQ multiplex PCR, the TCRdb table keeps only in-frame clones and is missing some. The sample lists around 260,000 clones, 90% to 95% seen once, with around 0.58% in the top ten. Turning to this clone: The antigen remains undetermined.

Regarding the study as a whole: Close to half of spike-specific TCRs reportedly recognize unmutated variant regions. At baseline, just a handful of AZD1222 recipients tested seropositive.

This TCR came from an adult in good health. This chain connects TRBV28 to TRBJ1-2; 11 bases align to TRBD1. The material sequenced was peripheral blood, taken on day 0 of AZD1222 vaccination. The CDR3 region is CASSPSGTGGPYGYTF. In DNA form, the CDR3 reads TGTGCCAGCAGCCCATCCGGGACAGGGGGACCATATGGCTACACCTTC.